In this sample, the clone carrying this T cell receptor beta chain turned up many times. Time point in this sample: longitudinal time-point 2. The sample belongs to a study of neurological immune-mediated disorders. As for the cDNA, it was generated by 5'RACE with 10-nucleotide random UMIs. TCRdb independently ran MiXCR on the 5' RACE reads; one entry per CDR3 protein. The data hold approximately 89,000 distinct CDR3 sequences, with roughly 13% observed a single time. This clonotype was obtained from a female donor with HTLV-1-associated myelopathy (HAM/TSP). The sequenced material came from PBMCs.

The CDR3 coding sequence is TGCGCCAGCAGCTTGGGTTCGGGGATAGAGACCCAGTACTTC. This encodes CASSLGSGIETQYF. The chain joins TRBV5-1 to TRBJ2-5, with D perhaps TRBD2 (5 bases). The germline CDR1 and CDR2 sequences are SGHRS and YFSETQ. CDR3 size: 14 residues. The ends were cut back, 0 bases at V and 4 bases at J, with 10 bases in the middle.